This TCR beta chain was observed in a study of blood T cell repertoires in COVID-19. Study-wide background: Samples of COVID-19 (acute and convalescent) were obtained from the United States, Italy and Spain. T cells, B-cell-depleted T cells, or PBMCs provided the cDNA or gDNA that served as material.

V gave up 6 bases and J gave up 3 bases; unmatched junction bases: 12. The germline V gene has CDR1 SGDLS and CDR2 YYNGEE. The CDR3 is made up of 16 amino acids. Authors' methods: Amplifying reference gene primers gave estimates of nucleated cell counts. Method: immunoSEQ multiplex PCR; TCRdb's copy keeps in-frame clones and lacks some. V, J and clone size were drawn from that table, and D and trimming were deduced from the DNA. Here the sample spans almost 55,000 clones, roughly 87% being singletons. The receptor comes from a man aged 45-65 years with active COVID-19. The chain is built from TRBV9 and TRBJ2-1; 7 bases are a match to TRBD2. The sequenced sample consisted of peripheral blood. The CDR3 DNA follows: TGTGCCAGCAAAATCGGAAGGGCGGGGGACTACAATGAGCAGTTCTTC. Protein: CASKIGRAGDYNEQFF.